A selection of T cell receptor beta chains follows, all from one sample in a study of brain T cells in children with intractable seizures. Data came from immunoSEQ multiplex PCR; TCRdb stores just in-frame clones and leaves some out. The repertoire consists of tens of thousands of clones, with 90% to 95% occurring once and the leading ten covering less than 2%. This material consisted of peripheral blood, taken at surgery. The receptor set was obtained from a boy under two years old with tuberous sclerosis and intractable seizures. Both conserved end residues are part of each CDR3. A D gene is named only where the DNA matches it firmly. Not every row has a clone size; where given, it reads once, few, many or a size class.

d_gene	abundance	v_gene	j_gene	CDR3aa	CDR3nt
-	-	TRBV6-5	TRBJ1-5	CASSPDRRSNQPQHF	TGTGCCAGCAGCCCGGACCGACGGAGCAATCAGCCCCAGCATTTT
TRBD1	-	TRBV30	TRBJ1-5	CAWSGPKTGNQPQHF	TGTGCCTGGAGCGGGCCCAAGACAGGGAATCAGCCCCAGCATTTT
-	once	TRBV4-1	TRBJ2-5	CASSQGVQETQYF	TGCGCCAGCAGCCAAGGGGTCCAAGAGACCCAGTACTTC
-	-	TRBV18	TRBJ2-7	CASSPPGRSYEQYF	TGTGCCAGCTCACCACCGGGCCGCTCCTACGAGCAGTACTTC
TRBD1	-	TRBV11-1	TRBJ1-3	CASSDEGATGNTIYF	TGTGCCAGCAGTGATGAGGGGGCAACTGGAAACACCATATATTTT
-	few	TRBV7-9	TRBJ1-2	CASSLDGANYGYTF	TGTGCCAGCAGCTTGGACGGAGCTAACTATGGCTACACCTTC
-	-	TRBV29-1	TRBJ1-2	CSVETLYGYTF	TGCAGCGTTGAAACCCTATATGGCTACACCTTC
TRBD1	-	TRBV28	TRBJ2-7	CASSWDRSYKQYF	TGTGCCAGCAGTTGGGACAGATCCTACAAGCAGTACTTC
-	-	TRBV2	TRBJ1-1	CAKTEVNTEAFF	TGTGCCAAGACAGAGGTGAACACTGAAGCTTTCTTT
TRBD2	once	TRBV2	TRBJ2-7	CASSDFSGSRPYEQYF	TGTGCCAGCAGTGATTTTAGCGGGAGCCGACCCTACGAGCAGTACTTC
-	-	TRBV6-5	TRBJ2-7	CASIQTYEQYF	TGTGCCAGCATCCAGACCTACGAGCAGTACTTC
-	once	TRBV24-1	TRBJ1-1	CATSDSRQQNTEAFF	TGTGCCACCAGTGATAGTCGGCAGCAGAACACTGAAGCTTTCTTT
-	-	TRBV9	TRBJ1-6	CASSVAGDSSYNSPLHF	TGTGCCAGCAGCGTAGCGGGAGACAGCTCCTATAATTCACCCCTCCACTTT
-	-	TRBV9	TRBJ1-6	CASSVVLWGPPPGESPLHF	TGTGCCAGCAGCGTAGTTCTTTGGGGGCCCCCCCCCGGGGAGTCACCCCTCCACTTT
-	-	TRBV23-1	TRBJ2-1	CAKLTGHNEQFF	TGCGCCAAGTTGACAGGCCACAATGAGCAGTTCTTC
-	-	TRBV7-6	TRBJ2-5	CASSLGDRPEETQYF	TGTGCCAGCAGCTTAGGTGACAGGCCCGAGGAGACCCAGTACTTC
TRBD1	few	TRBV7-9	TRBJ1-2	CASSTNRGLNYGYTF	TGTGCCAGCAGCACAAACAGGGGGCTGAACTATGGCTACACCTTC
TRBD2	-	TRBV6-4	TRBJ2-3	CASSEVAGGHTDTQYF	TGTGCCAGCAGTGAGGTAGCGGGGGGGCATACAGATACGCAGTATTTT
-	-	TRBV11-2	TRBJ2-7	CASSTTTENSYEQYF	TGTGCCAGCAGCACAACGACGGAAAACTCCTACGAGCAGTACTTC
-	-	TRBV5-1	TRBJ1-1	CASTRGRDTEAFF	TGCGCCAGCACCCGGGGGCGAGACACTGAAGCTTTCTTT
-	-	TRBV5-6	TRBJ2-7	CASSLGTVSSYEQYF	TGTGCCAGCAGCTTAGGGACGGTGAGCTCCTACGAGCAGTACTTC
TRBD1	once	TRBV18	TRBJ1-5	CASSPVRDRVNYQPQHF	TGTGCCAGCTCACCGGTTCGGGACAGGGTTAATTATCAGCCCCAGCATTTT
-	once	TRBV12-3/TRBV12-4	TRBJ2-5	CASSLLTETQYF	TGTGCCAGCAGTTTGTTGACGGAGACCCAGTACTTC
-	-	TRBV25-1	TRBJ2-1	CASSEISQSNEQFF	TGTGCCAGCAGTGAAATCTCCCAATCGAATGAGCAGTTCTTC
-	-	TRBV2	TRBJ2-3	CASSDKRNTDTQYF	TGTGCCAGCAGTGATAAGCGCAACACAGATACGCAGTATTTT
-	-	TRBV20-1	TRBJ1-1	CSASSGRTEAFF	TGCAGTGCTAGTAGTGGCCGAACAGAAGCTTTCTTT
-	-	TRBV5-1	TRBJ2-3	CASSFPPGEFTDTQYF	TGCGCCAGCAGCTTCCCACCGGGCGAATTCACAGATACGCAGTATTTT
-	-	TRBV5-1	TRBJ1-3	CASSFTGHGNTIYF	TGCGCCAGCAGCTTCACGGGACACGGAAACACCATATATTTT
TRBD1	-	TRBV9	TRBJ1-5	CASSVNPDRFNRPQHF	TGTGCCAGCAGCGTCAACCCGGACAGGTTCAATCGGCCCCAGCATTTT
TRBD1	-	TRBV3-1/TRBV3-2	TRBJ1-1	CASSQLDRGVTEAFF	TGTGCCAGCAGCCAACTTGACAGGGGAGTAACTGAAGCTTTCTTT
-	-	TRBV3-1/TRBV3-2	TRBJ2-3	CASSQDWQAGDTQYF	TGTGCCAGCAGCCAAGATTGGCAGGCGGGGGATACGCAGTATTTT
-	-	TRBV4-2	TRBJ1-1	CASSLLQGDLGNTEAFF	TGTGCCAGCAGCCTCTTACAGGGAGATTTGGGGAACACTGAAGCTTTCTTT
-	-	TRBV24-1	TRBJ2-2	CATSVGGRTGELFF	TGTGCCACCAGTGTTGGGGGCCGGACCGGGGAGCTGTTTTTT
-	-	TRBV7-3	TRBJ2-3	CASSSRSSDTQYF	TGTGCCAGCAGCTCGCGGTCCTCTGATACGCAGTATTTT
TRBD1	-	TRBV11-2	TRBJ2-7	CASSFRQGLYEQYF	TGTGCCAGCAGCTTTAGACAGGGCCTCTACGAGCAGTACTTC
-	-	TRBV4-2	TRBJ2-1	CASSQENSVLSINEQFF	TGTGCCAGCAGCCAAGAAAATAGCGTTTTGAGTATCAATGAGCAGTTCTTC
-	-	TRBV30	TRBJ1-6	CAWSPKLGSYNSPLHF	TGTGCCTGGAGCCCTAAACTGGGTTCCTATAATTCACCCCTCCACTTT
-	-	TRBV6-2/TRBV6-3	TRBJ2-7	CASSPSSYEQYF	TGTGCCAGCAGTCCAAGCTCCTACGAGCAGTACTTC
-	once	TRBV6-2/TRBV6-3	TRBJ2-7	CASSYVDRIYEQYF	TGTGCCAGCAGTTACGTGGACAGAATCTACGAGCAGTACTTC
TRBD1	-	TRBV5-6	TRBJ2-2	CASSPRGQGRNTGELFF	TGTGCCAGCAGCCCCCGCGGACAGGGCAGGAACACCGGGGAGCTGTTTTTT
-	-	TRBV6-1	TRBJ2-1	CASSELVGPGQFF	TGTGCCAGCAGTGAACTCGTCGGGCCTGGGCAGTTCTTC
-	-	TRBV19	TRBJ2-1	CASTGYNEQFF	TGTGCCAGTACTGGATACAATGAGCAGTTCTTC
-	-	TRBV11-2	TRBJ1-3	CASSLEGVLWAGNTIYF	TGTGCCAGCAGCTTAGAGGGTGTTCTCTGGGCTGGAAACACCATATATTTT
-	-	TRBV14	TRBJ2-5	CASSPGIATQYF	TGTGCCAGCAGCCCAGGGATCGCGACCCAGTACTTC
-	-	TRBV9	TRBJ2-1	CASSVAGYEQFF	TGTGCCAGCAGCGTAGCGGGTTATGAGCAGTTCTTC
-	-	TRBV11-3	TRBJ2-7	CASSFGPRMGSYEQYF	TGTGCCAGCAGCTTTGGGCCGAGGATGGGGTCCTACGAGCAGTACTTC
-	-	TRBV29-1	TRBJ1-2	CSVDLVGSPRNNYGYTF	TGCAGCGTTGACTTGGTGGGGAGCCCTCGGAATAACTATGGCTACACCTTC
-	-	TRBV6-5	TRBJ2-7	CASSPRLSGIYEQYF	TGTGCCAGCAGCCCCCGACTGTCAGGAATCTACGAGCAGTACTTC